This T cell receptor beta chain derives from a study of OX40 agonist ivuxolimab in advanced cancers. After removal of 5 bases from V and 5 bases from J, the junction contained 11 bases not matched to a gene. The CDR3 is 16 residues long. The germline CDR1 and CDR2 sequences are SGHTA and FQGNSA. The method was immunoSEQ multiplex PCR; TCRdb's version includes in-frame clones alone and lacks a portion of them. The sample contains 85,000 to 90,000 clones, 92% of which appear only once. The chain carries TRBV7-2 and TRBJ2-5; 10 bases align to TRBD2. The sequencing here drew on CD4+ or CD8+ T cells sorted from blood, taken in a trial of the OX40 agonist ivuxolimab. This clonotype was sampled from an adult with an advanced solid tumor such as melanoma, head and neck, liver or kidney cancer. CDR3 nucleotides: TGTGCCAGCAGCCCCTCACCTTCTAGCGGGAGTGAGACCCAGTACTTC. It specifies CASSPSPSSGSETQYF.